The clone carrying this TCR beta chain was detected a few times. The record originates from a study of identical twins. Trimming removed 5 bases at V and 4 bases at J, with 20 bases between. The CDR3 consists of 16 residues. The germline gives CDR1 MNHNS, CDR2 SASEGT. From the 5' RACE reads, TCRdb called clonotypes with MiXCR, one entry per CDR3 protein. The profile shows about 210,000 distinct CDR3 sequences, 9.4% of them singletons. This chain joins TRBV6-1 and TRBJ1-2; possibly TRBD1 for D (5 bases). The TCR was taken from a woman aged 18-30 years in good health. Source material: memory (CD45RO+) T cells sorted from blood. The CDR3, as DNA: TGTGCCAGCAGTCCTTGGGGGAGGGGTGCGGGCTATGGCTACACCTTC. It codes for CASSPWGRGAGYGYTF.